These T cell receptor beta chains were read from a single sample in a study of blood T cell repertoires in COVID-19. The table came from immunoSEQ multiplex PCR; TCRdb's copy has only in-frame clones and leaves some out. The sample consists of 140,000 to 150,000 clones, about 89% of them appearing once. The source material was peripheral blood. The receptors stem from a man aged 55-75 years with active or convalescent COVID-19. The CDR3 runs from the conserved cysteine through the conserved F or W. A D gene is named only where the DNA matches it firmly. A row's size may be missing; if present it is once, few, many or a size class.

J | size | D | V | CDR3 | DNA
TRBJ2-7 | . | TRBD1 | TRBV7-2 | CASSLLPGQGDSYEQYF | TGTGCCAGCAGCCTTCTCCCGGGACAGGGGGATTCCTACGAGCAGTACTTC
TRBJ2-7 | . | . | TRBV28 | CASIVGGGKGEQYF | TGTGCCAGCATTGTGGGGGGGGGCAAGGGCGAGCAGTACTTC
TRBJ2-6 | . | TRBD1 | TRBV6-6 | CASTPRGFSGANVLTF | TGTGCCAGCACACCCAGGGGGTTCTCTGGGGCCAACGTCCTGACTTTC
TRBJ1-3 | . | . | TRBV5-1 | CASSFGGSGNTIYF | TGCGCCAGCAGCTTCGGTGGCTCTGGAAACACCATATATTTT
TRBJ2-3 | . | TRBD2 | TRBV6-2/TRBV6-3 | CASSYGTSGSGDTQYF | TGTGCCAGCAGTTACGGGACTAGCGGGAGTGGGGATACGCAGTATTTT
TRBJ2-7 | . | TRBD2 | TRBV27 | CASKGLAASYEQYF | TGTGCCAGCAAAGGACTAGCGGCCTCCTACGAGCAGTACTTC
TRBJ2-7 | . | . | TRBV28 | CASNIAAGSYEQYF | TGTGCCAGCAATATAGCGGCGGGGTCCTACGAGCAGTACTTC
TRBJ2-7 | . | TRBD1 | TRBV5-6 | CASSSGTGAYEQYF | TGTGCCAGCAGCTCCGGGACAGGGGCCTACGAGCAGTACTTC
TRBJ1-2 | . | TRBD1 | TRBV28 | CASSRGQINYGYTF | TGTGCCAGCAGTCGGGGACAGATAAACTATGGCTACACCTTC
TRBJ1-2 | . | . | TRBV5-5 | CASSLPRGYTF | TGTGCCAGCAGCTTACCACGGGGCTACACCTTC
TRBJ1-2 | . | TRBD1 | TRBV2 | CASTWTGDYGYTF | TGTGCCAGCACCTGGACAGGGGACTATGGCTACACCTTC
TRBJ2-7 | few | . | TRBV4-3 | CASSQNDRSSYEQYF | TGCGCCAGCAGCCAAAACGACAGGAGCTCCTACGAGCAGTACTTC
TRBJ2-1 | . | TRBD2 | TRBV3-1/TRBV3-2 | CASSQSGGSFNEQFF | TGTGCCAGCAGCCAAAGCGGCGGGAGTTTCAATGAGCAGTTCTTC
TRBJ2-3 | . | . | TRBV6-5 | CASSYSKGGDTQYF | TGTGCCAGCAGTTACTCGAAAGGCGGGGATACGCAGTATTTT
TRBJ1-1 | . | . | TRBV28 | CASSTWGGETEAFF | TGTGCCAGCAGTACCTGGGGGGGCGAGACTGAAGCTTTCTTT
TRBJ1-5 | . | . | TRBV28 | CASRGHVNQPQHF | TGTGCCAGCAGGGGGCATGTCAATCAGCCCCAGCATTTT
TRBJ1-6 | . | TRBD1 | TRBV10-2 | CATAGQGNSPLHF | TGCGCCACCGCCGGACAGGGGAATTCACCCCTCCACTTT
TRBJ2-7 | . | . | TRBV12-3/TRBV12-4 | CASSLARNEQYF | TGTGCCAGCAGTTTGGCCAGGAACGAGCAGTACTTC
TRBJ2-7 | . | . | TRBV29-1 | CSVLQSSYEQYF | TGCAGCGTTTTACAGAGCTCCTACGAGCAGTACTTC
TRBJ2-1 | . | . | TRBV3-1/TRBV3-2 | CASSPTSSYNAQFF | TGTGCCAGCAGCCCCACTAGCTCCTACAATGCGCAGTTCTTC
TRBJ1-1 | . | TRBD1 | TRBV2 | CASSFSGTEGTEAFF | TGTGCCAGCAGTTTTTCCGGGACAGAGGGGACTGAAGCTTTCTTT
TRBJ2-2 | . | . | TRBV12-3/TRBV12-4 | CASSPREFGELFF | TGTGCCAGCAGCCCGCGGGAATTCGGGGAGCTGTTTTTT
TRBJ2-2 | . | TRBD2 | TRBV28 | CASSASGGPGYTGELFF | TGTGCCAGCAGTGCTAGCGGGGGGCCCGGATACACCGGGGAGCTGTTTTTT
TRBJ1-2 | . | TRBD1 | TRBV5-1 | CASSSGQGGIVYTF | TGCGCCAGCAGCTCCGGACAGGGCGGGATTGTCTACACCTTC
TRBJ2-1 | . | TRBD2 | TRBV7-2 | CASSPGGRRGSYNEQFF | TGTGCCAGCAGCCCGGGGGGGCGGCGGGGCTCCTACAATGAGCAGTTCTTC
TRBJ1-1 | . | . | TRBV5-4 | CASSLSRRRYAEAFF | TGTGCCAGCAGCTTGAGCAGGAGGAGGTATGCTGAAGCTTTCTTT
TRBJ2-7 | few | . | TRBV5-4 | CASSEAGSITFYEQYF | TGTGCCAGCAGCGAAGCAGGGTCAATTACCTTCTACGAGCAGTACTTC
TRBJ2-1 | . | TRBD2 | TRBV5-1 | CASSFNSGKVYNEQFF | TGCGCCAGCAGCTTTAATAGCGGGAAGGTTTACAATGAGCAGTTCTTC
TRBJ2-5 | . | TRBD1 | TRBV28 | CASSPSRTGGWETQYF | TGTGCCAGCAGTCCCTCGAGGACAGGGGGCTGGGAGACCCAGTACTTC
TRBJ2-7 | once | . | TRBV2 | CASSPLQDEQYF | TGTGCCAGCAGCCCCTTACAGGACGAGCAGTACTTC
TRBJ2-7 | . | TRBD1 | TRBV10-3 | CAIMGQGAYEQYF | TGTGCCATCATGGGACAGGGGGCCTACGAGCAGTACTTC
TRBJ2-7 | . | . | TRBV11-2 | CASSFADGYEQYF | TGTGCCAGCAGCTTCGCGGATGGCTACGAGCAGTACTTC
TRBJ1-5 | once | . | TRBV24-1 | CATSETNQPQHF | TGTGCCACCAGTGAAACTAATCAGCCCCAGCATTTT
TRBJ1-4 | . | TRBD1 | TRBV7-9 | CASSRTGATNEKLFF | TGTGCCAGCAGTCGAACAGGGGCAACTAATGAAAAACTGTTTTTT
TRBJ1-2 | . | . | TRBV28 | CASTLGRGDYGYTF | TGTGCCAGCACCCTGGGGAGGGGCGACTATGGCTACACCTTC
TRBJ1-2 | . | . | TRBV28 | CASRLDNNYGYTF | TGTGCCAGCAGACTGGACAATAACTATGGCTACACCTTC
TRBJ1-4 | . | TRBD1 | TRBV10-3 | CAISDGTDNEKLFF | TGTGCCATCAGTGACGGGACAGACAATGAAAAACTGTTTTTT
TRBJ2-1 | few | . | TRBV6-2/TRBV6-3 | CASSYPKERGSSYNEQFF | TGTGCCAGCAGTTACCCCAAGGAAAGGGGGAGCTCCTACAATGAGCAGTTCTTC
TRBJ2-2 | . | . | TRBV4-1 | CASSQVNLGWVHGELFF | TGCGCCAGCAGCCAAGTAAACTTGGGCTGGGTTCACGGGGAGCTGTTTTTT
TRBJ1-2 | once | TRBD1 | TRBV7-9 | CASSPTGTGGVIGGYTF | TGTGCCAGCAGCCCAACCGGGACAGGGGGCGTTATCGGTGGCTACACCTTC
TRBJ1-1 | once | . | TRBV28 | CASSIWTDMNTEAFF | TGTGCCAGCAGTATCTGGACGGACATGAACACTGAAGCTTTCTTT
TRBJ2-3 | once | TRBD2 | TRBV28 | CASSSVLAGRTQYF | TGTGCCAGCAGTTCAGTACTAGCGGGGAGGACGCAGTATTTT
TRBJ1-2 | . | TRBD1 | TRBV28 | CASSLRQGWGYTF | TGTGCCAGCAGTCTAAGACAGGGGTGGGGCTACACCTTC
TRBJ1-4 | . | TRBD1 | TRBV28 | CASSRTGGSEKLFF | TGTGCCAGCAGTCGCACAGGGGGAAGTGAAAAACTGTTTTTT
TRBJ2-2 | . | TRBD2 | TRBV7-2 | CASSLGLAGGYTGELFF | TGTGCCAGCAGCTTAGGACTAGCGGGGGGGTACACCGGGGAGCTGTTTTTT
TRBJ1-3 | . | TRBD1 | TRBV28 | CASSKTGAISGNTIYF | TGTGCCAGCAGTAAGACAGGGGCGATCTCTGGAAACACCATATATTTT
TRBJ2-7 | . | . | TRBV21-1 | CASRLSCRLPYEQYF | TGTGCCAGCAGGCTCTCCTGCCGACTACCCTACGAGCAGTACTTC
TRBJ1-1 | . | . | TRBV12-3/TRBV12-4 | CAAGGRGGRAFF | TGTGCCGCCGGGGGGCGAGGAGGCAGAGCTTTCTTT
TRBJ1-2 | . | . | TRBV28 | CASSQPGGSYGYTF | TGTGCCAGCAGCCAACCCGGGGGGAGCTATGGCTACACCTTC
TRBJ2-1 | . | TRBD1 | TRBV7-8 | CASSSQDRASYNEQFF | TGTGCCAGCAGCTCCCAGGACAGGGCCTCCTACAATGAGCAGTTCTTC
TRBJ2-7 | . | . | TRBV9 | CASSVGGPTYEQYF | TGTGCCAGCAGCGTAGGGGGGCCTACCTACGAGCAGTACTTC
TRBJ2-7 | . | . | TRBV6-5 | CASRTGTYEQYF | TGTGCCAGCAGAACAGGCACCTACGAGCAGTACTTC
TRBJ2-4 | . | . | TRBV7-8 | CASRPGGRNIQYF | TGTGCCAGCCGCCCTGGGGGCCGAAACATTCAGTACTTC
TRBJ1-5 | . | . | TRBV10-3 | CAISDLGAGTNQPQHF | TGTGCCATCAGTGACCTCGGGGCAGGGACAAATCAGCCCCAGCATTTT